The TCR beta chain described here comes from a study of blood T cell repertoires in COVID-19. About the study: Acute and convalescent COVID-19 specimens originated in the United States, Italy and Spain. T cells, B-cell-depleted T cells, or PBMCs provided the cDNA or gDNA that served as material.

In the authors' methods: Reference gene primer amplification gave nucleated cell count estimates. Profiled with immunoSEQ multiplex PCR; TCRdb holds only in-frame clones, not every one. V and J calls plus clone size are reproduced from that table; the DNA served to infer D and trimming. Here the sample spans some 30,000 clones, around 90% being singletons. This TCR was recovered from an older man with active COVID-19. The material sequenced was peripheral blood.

CDR3 nucleotide sequence: TGTGCCTCACAACGGCACGGACTGAGCTACGAGCAGTACTTC. As protein: CASQRHGLSYEQYF. The V call is TRBV11-2, the J call TRBJ2-7; maybe TRBD2 (5 bases). Trimming removed 11 bases from V and 3 bases from J, with 20 bases in between. CDR1 and CDR2 (germline): SGHAT, FQNNGV. This CDR3 region has 14 residues.